This T cell receptor (beta chain) was profiled in a study of blood T cell repertoires in COVID-19. Study summary: Samples taken during acute and convalescent COVID-19 were collected in the United States, Italy and Spain. Nucleic acid was either cDNA or gDNA, and it came from T cells, B-cell-depleted T cells, or PBMCs.

The repertoire was sequenced with immunoSEQ multiplex PCR; TCRdb's copy has only in-frame clones and lacks some. This table has 150,000 or so clones, roughly 86% appearing once. About this clone: This same CDR3 is encoded by further DNA sequences in the sample.

The germline V gene encodes CDR1 SGHRS and CDR2 YFSETQ. The trim removed 4 bases at V and 5 bases at J, leaving 5 bases unmatched. The CDR3 contains 14 residues. This clonotype was sampled from a man aged 50 to 60 with active or convalescent COVID-19. The rearrangement links TRBV5-1 to TRBJ2-3; 9 positions match TRBD1. The sequenced material came from peripheral blood. Written as DNA, the CDR3 is TGCGCCAGCAGCCCTGGACAGGGGAAAGATACGCAGTATTTT. This gives the protein CASSPGQGKDTQYF.